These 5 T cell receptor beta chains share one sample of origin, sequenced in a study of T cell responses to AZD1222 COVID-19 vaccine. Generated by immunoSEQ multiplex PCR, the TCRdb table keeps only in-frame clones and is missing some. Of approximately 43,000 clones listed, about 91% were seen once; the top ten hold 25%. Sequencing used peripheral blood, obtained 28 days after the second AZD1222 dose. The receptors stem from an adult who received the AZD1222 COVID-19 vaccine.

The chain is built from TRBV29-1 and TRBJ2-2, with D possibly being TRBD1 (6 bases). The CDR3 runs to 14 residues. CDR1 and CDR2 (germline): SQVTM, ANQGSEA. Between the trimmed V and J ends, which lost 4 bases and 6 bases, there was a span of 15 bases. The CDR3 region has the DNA TGCAGCGTTGGCCACAGGGAGTCGCCCGGGGAGCTGTTTTTT. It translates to CSVGHRESPGELFF.

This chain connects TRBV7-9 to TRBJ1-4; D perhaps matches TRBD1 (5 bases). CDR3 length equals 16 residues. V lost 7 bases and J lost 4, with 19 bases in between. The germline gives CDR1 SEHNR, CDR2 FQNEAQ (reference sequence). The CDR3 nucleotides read TGTGCCAGCACGGCAACTTCGGGGGGAGGTAATGAAAAACTGTTTTTT. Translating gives CASTATSGGGNEKLFF.

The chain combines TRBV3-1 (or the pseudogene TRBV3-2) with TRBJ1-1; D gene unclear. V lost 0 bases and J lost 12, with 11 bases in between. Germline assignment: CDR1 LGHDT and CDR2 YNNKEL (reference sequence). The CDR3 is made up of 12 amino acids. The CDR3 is CASSQDRGSPFF. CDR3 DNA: TGTGCCAGCAGCCAAGATCGAGGCAGCCCTTTCTTT.

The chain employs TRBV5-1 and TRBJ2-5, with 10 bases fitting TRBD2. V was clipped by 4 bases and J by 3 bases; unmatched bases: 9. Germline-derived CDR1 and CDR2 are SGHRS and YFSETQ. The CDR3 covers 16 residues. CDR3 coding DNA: TGCGCCAGCAGCCCCGGGGCTAGCGGGGGTGAAGAGACCCAGTACTTC. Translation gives CASSPGASGGEETQYF.

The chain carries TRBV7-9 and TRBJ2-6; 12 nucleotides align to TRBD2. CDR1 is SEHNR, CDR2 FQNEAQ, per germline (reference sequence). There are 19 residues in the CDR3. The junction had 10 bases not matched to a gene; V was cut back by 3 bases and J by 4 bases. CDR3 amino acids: CASSFSLAGGLLGANVLTF. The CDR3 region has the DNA TGTGCCAGCAGCTTTTCGCTAGCGGGAGGGCTCCTCGGGGCCAACGTCCTGACTTTC.